Listed below are T cell receptor beta chains from one sample, sequenced in a study of long-term antiretroviral therapy in people with HIV. Clones were sequenced by immunoSEQ multiplex PCR, and TCRdb holds only the in-frame ones, with some missing. The sample has just over 35,000 clones, just under 95% seen once. This specimen consisted of unsorted PBMCs, obtained 4.1 years after starting antiretroviral therapy. These receptors originate from a woman aged 50 to 65 with HIV. Each CDR3 is given with its conserved first and last residue.

CASSLEGQGNQPQHF	TRBV18	TRBJ1-5	15
CASSNFGQGAYNSPLHF	TRBV19	TRBJ1-6	17
CASSLAAISSSGANVLTF	TRBV5-4	TRBJ2-6	18
CASSRSTDTQYF	TRBV7-8	TRBJ2-3	12
CASSWSVTTAHSTDTQYF	TRBV7-2	TRBJ2-3	18
CASSPPDRSSGNTIYF	TRBV7-9	TRBJ1-3	16
CAWRWLTDTQYF	TRBV30	TRBJ2-3	12
CASSQDRLAGGTGELFF	TRBV4-2	TRBJ2-2	17
CASSGWTGNQGATEAFF	TRBV5-4	TRBJ1-1	17
CASRLGQGFGNSPLHF	TRBV25-1	TRBJ1-6	16
CASTPPGGENEQYF	TRBV6-5	TRBJ2-7	14
CASSLLATAAAQYF	TRBV7-2	TRBJ2-3	14
CASSYQGANEKLFF	TRBV6-6	TRBJ1-4	14